This TCR beta chain was profiled in a study of cytomegalovirus exposure and HLA in healthy donors (dated by TCRdb to about 2017). Regarding the research as a whole: An earlier analysis of some 600 of the donors reported 276 Gb of sequence data and around 120 million unique TCR beta sequences obtained from around 190 million T cells. Roughly 310 gigabases of sequencing data and tens of millions of unique TCR sequences were included in an early release covering over 600 HLA-typed donors. Donor age, sex, ethnicity and CMV serostatus were compiled together with the repertoire data. Across around 400 genotyped donors of the cohort, an average of roughly 200,000 unique TCR beta nucleotide sequences per donor were sequenced, and 15% to 20% of those sequences were non-productive. The number of donors typed differed by locus, with about 620-630 for A, B, C, DRB1 and DQB1, around 500 for DQA1, 600 to 610 for DPA1, and around 460 for DPB1. The study aimed to test whether cataloging public T cell receptors could reveal signatures of past pathogen exposure. All discovery cohort repertoires had been generated using a single sequencing platform. In the later analysis, no new phenotypic data were used to find candidate immune exposures; instead, reliance was placed on TCR beta sequences and their occurrence across donors. A later analysis re-examined previously published TCR beta repertoires from over 500 donors and added high-resolution HLA genotyping to investigate patterns of TCR occurrence. In an earlier analysis of 587 of the donors, high-throughput TCR beta sequencing was used to judge whether each TCR beta V gene segment behaved as functional or pseudogenic. The study profiled the T cell repertoires of under 850 subjects by immunosequencing and related them to cytomegalovirus serostatus. Because of strong linkage in the cohort, roughly five DR-DQ haplotypes were treated as single units for association and clustering. The study combined high-throughput TCR immunosequencing, statistical association of individual TCRs with disease status, and machine learning to predict cytomegalovirus infection status. A later genetic analysis took genome-wide SNP genotypes for about three fifths of the roughly 700 donors and used that subset as a discovery cohort. HLA typing included class I and class II loci at four-digit resolution. The genetic ancestry cluster associated with self-reported Caucasian donors included 81% of the roughly 360 genotyped donors. Besides the first cohort of around 700 subjects, a separate validation cohort made up of 120 different subjects was used.

Study-wide findings and limitations: A later analysis found that most CMV-associated TCR beta chains appeared HLA-restricted, with HLA associations seemingly driven largely by CMV exposure. The sequencing pipeline was judged likely to have produced a cluster of highly shared sequence variants as a technical artifact. Because the 87-base-pair reads could not distinguish some IMGT-functional V segments, including TRBV6-2 and TRBV6-3, those segments were excluded. Because counts were too low, seventeen rarely observed V segments, including chromosome 9 orphons, were excluded from the earlier analysis of several hundred of the donors. A later analysis associated about 18,000 TCR beta sequences with specific HLA alleles at a false discovery rate of 0.05. In the study, about 150 TCR beta chains were listed as associated with cytomegalovirus. This cohort had only TCR beta chains sequenced, and the lack of alpha or paired-chain data limited which features could be detected. Presence/absence analyses assumed roughly uniform sequencing depth across donors, an assumption that may not hold. Assigning TCR associations to individual alleles was difficult when HLA alleles, especially DR and DQ, strongly co-occurred. HLA typing was unavailable for some donors at each locus, so association tests used only the typed subset. In both the original and validation cohorts, the classifier was reported to diagnose cytomegalovirus status with high specificity and sensitivity. The authors suggested that the approach could potentially be generalized to other disease states and immunological phenotypes. Compared with the approximately 670-donor mean, donors in an Asian-associated ancestry cluster had fewer N-insertions in productive TCRs, according to a later genetic analysis. Most TCR sequences were seen in very few donors, while some public TCRs were found in many individuals. A later analysis found that HLA-associated TCR beta chains were more clonally expanded and had lower generation probabilities than equally common non-associated chains. Broadly in line with IMGT annotations, most TCR beta V segments showed up in productive rearrangements about 87% or about 30% of the time in an earlier analysis of several hundred of the donors. In a later analysis, several top co-occurrence clusters were reported to appear linked to parvovirus B19, influenza, CMV and Epstein-Barr virus. In vitro tests confirmed that three of the cytomegalovirus-associated TCR beta chains recognize cytomegalovirus antigens. V-gene and J-gene trimming of TCR beta chains was associated with a missense DCLRE1C variant in a later genetic analysis, and the association was replicated in an independent cohort. A later analysis found that TCR association rates varied across HLA loci, with DRB1 alleles showing the most associated TCRs and HLA-C alleles the fewest. CMV serostatus was the only immune exposure information available for the cohort. Linkage disequilibrium might explain the correlated functional status among segregating V segments, but an unknown experimental factor could not be ruled out. A further reported finding was that TCR beta sequences accurately predicted the HLA-A and HLA-B alleles for most subjects in the first cohort.

This clone showed up just a few times. The clone's antigen remains unknown. Per-nucleotide qualities are absent, and no much larger clonotype sits a single base away. Receptor amplification or capture employed the immunoSEQ multiplex PCR assay. For the multiplex PCR, a mixture combining 60 forward primers for TCR Vbeta segments and 13 reverse primers for TCR Jbeta segments was used. Amplification of the CDR3 region of rearranged TCR beta genes was performed with a multiplex PCR assay on genomic DNA. The Illumina HiSeq System was used to sequence the amplified TCR beta libraries as 87-base-pair reads. The source study handled its data this way. Across the 640 or so repertoires, a later analysis counted 80 million or so unique TCR beta chains, around 11 million of which were shared by at least two donors. A nearest-neighbor algorithm error-corrected the raw reads and collapsed the reads into unique sequences, merging closely related sequences to remove PCR and sequencing errors. To assign V, D and J gene segments, CDR3 sequences were aligned to IMGT reference sequences. Each retained sequence needed at least a six-nucleotide match to both a V gene segment and a J gene segment. Rearrangements were classified as productive when the CDR3 lacked stop codons and remained in frame with V and J, and all other rearrangements were classified as non-productive. Following IMGT convention, CDR3 was defined as the stretch from the second conserved V-encoded cysteine up to the conserved J-encoded phenylalanine. The earlier analysis of about 610 of the donors excluded sequences that lacked an unambiguous match to a single V gene segment. In an earlier analysis of some 590 of the donors, a V segment was called functional when productive rearrangements were above 56.7%, and segregating when the standard deviation between donors exceeded 5%. A statistical classification framework was built to diagnose cytomegalovirus status from the catalog of TCR beta chain sequences. A later analysis assigned V and J genes by comparing TCR nucleotide sequences with IMGT/GENE-DB human TR gene sequences. In a later analysis, CDR3 sequences and most-parsimonious VDJ recombination scenarios were assigned using the TCRdist pipeline. In a later analysis, every TCR beta chain was defined by the combination of its CDR3 amino acid sequence and its V-gene family, and reads without a unique V-gene family were dropped. As a way to deal with suspected cross-contamination and a sequencing artifact, a later analysis dropped 640 or so nucleotide sequences that were highly shared and had low generation probability. For each public chain, a later analysis derived a clonal expansion index from normalized ranks of inferred template counts within each repertoire. In a later analysis, generation probabilities were computed using a VDJ recombination model fitted to out-of-frame rearrangements, and the results were checked against IGoR. In a later analysis, hypergeometric tests were used to score TCR-TCR, TCR-HLA and TCR-CMV co-occurrence, with a repertoire-size bias correction applied to TCR pairs. To estimate false discovery rates, a later analysis permuted the HLA or CMV assignments 20 times. In a later analysis, co-occurring TCRs were grouped using DBSCAN, with TCRdist sequence similarity added in when clustering inside HLA-allele-positive subsets. Repertoires with fewer than 30,000 or more than 120,000 public chains were left out of co-occurrence clustering, as were roughly five repertoires with anomalous nucleotide sharing. TCRdb re-hosts the immuneACCESS table, in-frame sequences only. Its copies lack some clones; in the studies checked, an unresolved V gene accounts for under half of them, and the cause for the rest is not known. Clonal size and the V and J genes are those of that table, whereas D and trimming came from the DNA. A total of about 190,000 clones appear in this sample, 74% of them only once. Around 3.2% of the sample is held by the ten biggest clonotypes.

V drops 7 bases and J drops 7 bases, leaving 16 bases in between. CDR1 and CDR2 were assigned from the germline V gene as SQVTM and ANQGSEA. The CDR3 sequence holds 12 residues, the cysteine and phenylalanine included. Just the 36-base CDR3 DNA is kept, in frame starting at base 1. The cohort comprised hundreds of healthy bone marrow donors. At the time of sampling, every cohort member was nominally healthy, though immune exposures that went unrecorded were likely present. The donor was CMV seropositive and belonged to the group of about 290 seropositive cohort members. A peripheral blood sample was collected from each donor, and TCR beta sequencing was performed on peripheral blood mononuclear cells. Genomic DNA was extracted from the blood cell samples with the Qiagen DNeasy Blood Extraction Kit.

Source material: PBMCs. The chain uses TRBV29-1 and TRBJ1-2, with a weak D call of TRBD1 (6 bases match). The receptor was isolated from a woman aged 25 to 39 in good health and CMV-seropositive. The CDR3 here reads CSAAGASSGYTF. The DNA sequence is given as TGCAGCGCCGCGGGGGCCTCTTCTGGCTACACCTTC.